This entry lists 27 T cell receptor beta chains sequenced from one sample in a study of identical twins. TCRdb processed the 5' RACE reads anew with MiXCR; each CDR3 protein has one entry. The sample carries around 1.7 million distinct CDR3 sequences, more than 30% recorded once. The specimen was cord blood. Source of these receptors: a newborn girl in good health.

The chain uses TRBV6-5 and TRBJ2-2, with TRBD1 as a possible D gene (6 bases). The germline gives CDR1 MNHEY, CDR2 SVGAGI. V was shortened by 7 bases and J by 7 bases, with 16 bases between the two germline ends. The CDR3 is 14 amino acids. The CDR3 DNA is TGTGCCAGCACCGTGGACAGTTTGGGCGGGGAGCTGTTTTTT. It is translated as CASTVDSLGGELFF.

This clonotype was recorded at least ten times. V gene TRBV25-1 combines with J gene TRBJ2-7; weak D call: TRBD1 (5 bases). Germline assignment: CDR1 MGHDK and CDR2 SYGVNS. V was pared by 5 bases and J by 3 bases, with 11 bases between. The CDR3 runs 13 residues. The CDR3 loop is CASSSGHLYEQYF. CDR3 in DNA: TGTGCCAGCAGTTCCGGACACCTCTACGAGCAGTACTTC.

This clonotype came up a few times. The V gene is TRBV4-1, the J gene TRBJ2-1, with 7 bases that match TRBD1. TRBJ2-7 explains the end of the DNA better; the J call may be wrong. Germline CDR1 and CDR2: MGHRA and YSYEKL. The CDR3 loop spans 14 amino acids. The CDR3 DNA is TGCGCCAGCAGCCAAGGGGACAGAAACAATGAGCAGTACTTC. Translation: CASSQGDRNNEQYF.

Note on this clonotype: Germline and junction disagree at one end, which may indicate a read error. This chain's CDR3 is CASQSGSYGCTF. The CDR3 nucleotides read TGTGCCAGCCAGTCAGGGAGTTATGGCTGCACCTTC. This chain uses TRBV6-5 with TRBJ1-2, with a tentative D call TRBD1 (5 bases). CDR3 length: 12 residues. From germline, CDR1 is MNHEY and CDR2 SVGAGI.

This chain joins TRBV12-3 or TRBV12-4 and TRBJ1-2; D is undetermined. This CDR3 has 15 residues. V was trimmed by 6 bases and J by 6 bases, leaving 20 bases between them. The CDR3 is CASSLSPIRLHGYTF. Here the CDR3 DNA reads TGTGCCAGCAGCCTTAGCCCCATCAGGCTTCATGGCTACACCTTC.

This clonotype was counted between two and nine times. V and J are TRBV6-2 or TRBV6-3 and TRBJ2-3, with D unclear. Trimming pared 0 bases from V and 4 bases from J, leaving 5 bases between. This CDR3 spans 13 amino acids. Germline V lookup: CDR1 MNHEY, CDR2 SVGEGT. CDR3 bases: TGTGCCAGCAGTTACTCTCAGGCAGATACGCAGTATTTT. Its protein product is CASSYSQADTQYF.

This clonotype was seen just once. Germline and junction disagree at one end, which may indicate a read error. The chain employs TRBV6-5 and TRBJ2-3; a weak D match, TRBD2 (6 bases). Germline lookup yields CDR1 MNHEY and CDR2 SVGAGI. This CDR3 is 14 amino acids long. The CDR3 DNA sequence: TGTGTCAGCAGTTTTAGCGGCAGCACAGATACGCAGTATTTT. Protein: CVSSFSGSTDTQYF.

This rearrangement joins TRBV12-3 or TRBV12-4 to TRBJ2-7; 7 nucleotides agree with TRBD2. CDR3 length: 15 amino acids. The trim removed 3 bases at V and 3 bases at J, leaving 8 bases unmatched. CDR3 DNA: TGTGCCAGCAGTTTCGCACTAGCGCTGGGCTACGAGCAGTACTTC. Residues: CASSFALALGYEQYF.

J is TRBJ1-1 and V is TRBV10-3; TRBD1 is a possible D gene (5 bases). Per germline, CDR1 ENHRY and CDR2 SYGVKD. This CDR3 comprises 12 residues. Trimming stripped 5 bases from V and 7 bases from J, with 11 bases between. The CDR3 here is CAISSRVSEAFF. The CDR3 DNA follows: TGTGCCATCAGTTCCAGGGTGAGTGAAGCTTTCTTT.

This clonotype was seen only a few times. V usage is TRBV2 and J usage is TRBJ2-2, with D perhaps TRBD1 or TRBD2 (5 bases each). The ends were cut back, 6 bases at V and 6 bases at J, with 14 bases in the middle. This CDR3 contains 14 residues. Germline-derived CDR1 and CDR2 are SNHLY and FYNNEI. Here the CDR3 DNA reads TGTGCCAGCAGACCCTTTGGGGACCCCGGGGAGCTGTTTTTT. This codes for CASRPFGDPGELFF.

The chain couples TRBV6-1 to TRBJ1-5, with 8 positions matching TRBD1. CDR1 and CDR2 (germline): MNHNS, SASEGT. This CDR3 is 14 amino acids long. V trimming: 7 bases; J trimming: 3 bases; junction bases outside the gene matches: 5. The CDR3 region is CASTRDRLNQPQHF. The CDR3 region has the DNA TGTGCCAGCACCCGGGACAGGCTCAATCAGCCCCAGCATTTT.

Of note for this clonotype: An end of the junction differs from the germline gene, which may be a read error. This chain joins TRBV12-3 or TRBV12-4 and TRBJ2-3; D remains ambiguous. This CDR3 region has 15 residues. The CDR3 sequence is CASSLLILGPDAQYF. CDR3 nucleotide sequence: TGTGCCAGCAGTTTATTAATATTAGGGCCAGATGCGCAGTATTTT.

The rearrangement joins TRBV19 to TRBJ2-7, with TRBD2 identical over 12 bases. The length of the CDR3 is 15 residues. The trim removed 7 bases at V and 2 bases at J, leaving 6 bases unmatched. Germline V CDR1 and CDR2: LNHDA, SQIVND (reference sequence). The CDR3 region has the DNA TGTGCCAGTAAACTAGCGGGGGGCCCTGCCTACGAGCAGTACTTC. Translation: CASKLAGGPAYEQYF.

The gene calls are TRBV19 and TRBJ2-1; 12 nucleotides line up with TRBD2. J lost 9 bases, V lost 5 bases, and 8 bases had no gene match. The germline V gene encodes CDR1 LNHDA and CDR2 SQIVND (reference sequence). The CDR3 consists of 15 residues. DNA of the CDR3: TGTGCCAGTAGTTCCCCACGACTAGCGGGAGCTGAGCAGTTCTTC. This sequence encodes CASSSPRLAGAEQFF. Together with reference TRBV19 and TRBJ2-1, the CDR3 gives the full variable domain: DGGITQSPKYLFRKEGQNVTLSCEQNLNHDAMYWYRQDPGQGLRLIYYSQIVNDFQKGDIAEGYSVSREKKESFPLTVTSAQKNPTAFYLCASSSPRLAGAEQFFGPGTRLTVL.

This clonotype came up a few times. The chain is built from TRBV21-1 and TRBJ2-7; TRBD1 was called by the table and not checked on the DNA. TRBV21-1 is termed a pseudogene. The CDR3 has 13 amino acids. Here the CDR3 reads CASITGPDYEQYF. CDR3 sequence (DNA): TGTGCCAGCATTACAGGGCCGGACTACGAGCAGTACTTC.

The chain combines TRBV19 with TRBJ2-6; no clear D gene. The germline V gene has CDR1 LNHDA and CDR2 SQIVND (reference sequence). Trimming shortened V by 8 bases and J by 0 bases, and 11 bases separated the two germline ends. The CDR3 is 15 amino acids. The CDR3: CASVGGDSGANVLTF. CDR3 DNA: TGTGCCAGTGTTGGCGGAGACTCTGGGGCCAACGTCCTGACTTTC.

The CDR3 is CASSLRAGRYYEQYF. CDR3 bases: TGTGCCAGCAGTTTACGAGCGGGAAGATACTACGAGCAGTACTTC. The V and J genes are TRBV27 and TRBJ2-4; 7 bases map to TRBD2. The end of the DNA fits TRBJ2-7 better, so the J call may be wrong. CDR3 length: 15 amino acids. Germline loops: CDR1 MNHEY, CDR2 SMNVEV (reference sequence).

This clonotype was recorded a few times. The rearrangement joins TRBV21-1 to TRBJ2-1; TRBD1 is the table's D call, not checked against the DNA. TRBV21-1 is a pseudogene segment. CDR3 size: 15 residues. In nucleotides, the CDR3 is TGTGCCAGCAGCAAAGAGGGGAAATGCTACAATGAGCAGTTCTTC. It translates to CASSKEGKCYNEQFF.

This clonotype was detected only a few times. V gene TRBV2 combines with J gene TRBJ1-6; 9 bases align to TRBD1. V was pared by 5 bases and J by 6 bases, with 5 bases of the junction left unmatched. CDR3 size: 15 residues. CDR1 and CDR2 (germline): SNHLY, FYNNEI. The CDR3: CASSTGTGSNSPLHF. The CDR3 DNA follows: TGTGCCAGCAGTACCGGGACAGGGAGTAATTCACCCCTCCACTTT.

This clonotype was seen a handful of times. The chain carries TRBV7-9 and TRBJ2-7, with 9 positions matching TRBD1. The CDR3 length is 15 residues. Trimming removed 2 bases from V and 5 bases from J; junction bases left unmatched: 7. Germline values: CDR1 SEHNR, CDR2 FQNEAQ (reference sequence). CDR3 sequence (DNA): TGTGCCAGCAGCTTAACCGGGACAGGGTCCCACGAGCAGTACTTC. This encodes CASSLTGTGSHEQYF.

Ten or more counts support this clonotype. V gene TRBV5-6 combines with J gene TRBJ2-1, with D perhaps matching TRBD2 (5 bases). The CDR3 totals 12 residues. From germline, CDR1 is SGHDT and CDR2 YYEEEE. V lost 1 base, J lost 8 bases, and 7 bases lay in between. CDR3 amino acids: CASSLNGDEQFF. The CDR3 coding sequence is TGTGCCAGCAGCTTGAACGGGGATGAGCAGTTCTTC.

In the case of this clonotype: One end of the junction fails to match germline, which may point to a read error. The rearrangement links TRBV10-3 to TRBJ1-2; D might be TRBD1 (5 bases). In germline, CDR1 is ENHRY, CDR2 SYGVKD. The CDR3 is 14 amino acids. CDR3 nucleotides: TGTGCCATCGGTGAGTTGGGCAGGGAGTATGGCTACACCTTC. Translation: CAIGELGREYGYTF.

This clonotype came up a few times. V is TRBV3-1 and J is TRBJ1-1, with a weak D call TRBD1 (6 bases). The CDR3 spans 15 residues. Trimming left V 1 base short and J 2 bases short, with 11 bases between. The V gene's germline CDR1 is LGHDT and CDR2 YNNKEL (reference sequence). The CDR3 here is CASSQVRGANTEAFF. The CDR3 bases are TGTGCCAGCAGCCAAGTAAGGGGGGCAAACACTGAAGCTTTCTTT.

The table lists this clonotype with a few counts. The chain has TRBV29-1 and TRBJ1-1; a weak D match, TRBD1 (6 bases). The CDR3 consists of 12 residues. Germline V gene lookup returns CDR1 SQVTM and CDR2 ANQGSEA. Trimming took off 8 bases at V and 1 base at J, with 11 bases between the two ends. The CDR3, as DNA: TGCAGCTCCCCGGGACAGAACACTGAAGCTTTCTTT. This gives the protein CSSPGQNTEAFF.

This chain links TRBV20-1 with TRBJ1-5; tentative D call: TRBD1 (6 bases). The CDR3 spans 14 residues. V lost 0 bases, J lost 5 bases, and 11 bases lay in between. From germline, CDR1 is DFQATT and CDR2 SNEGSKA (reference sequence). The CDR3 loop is CSAREGAHDQPQHF. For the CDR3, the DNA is TGCAGTGCTAGAGAGGGGGCTCACGATCAGCCCCAGCATTTT.

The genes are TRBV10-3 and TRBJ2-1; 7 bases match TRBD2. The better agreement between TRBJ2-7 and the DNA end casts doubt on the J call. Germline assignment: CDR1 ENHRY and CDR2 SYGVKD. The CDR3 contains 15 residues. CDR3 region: CAISLAVSSYNEQYF. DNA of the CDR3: TGTGCCATCAGTCTAGCGGTTTCCTCCTACAATGAGCAGTACTTC.

The CDR3 DNA sequence: TGTGCCAGTAGTATAGTCGGGGGCAATCAGCCCCAGCATTTT. Translating gives CASSIVGGNQPQHF. The chain couples TRBV19 to TRBJ1-5; D is unclear. Germline CDR1 and CDR2: LNHDA and SQIVND (reference sequence). CDR3 length equals 14 residues. Trimming cost V 1 base and J 2 bases, with 6 bases left between them.